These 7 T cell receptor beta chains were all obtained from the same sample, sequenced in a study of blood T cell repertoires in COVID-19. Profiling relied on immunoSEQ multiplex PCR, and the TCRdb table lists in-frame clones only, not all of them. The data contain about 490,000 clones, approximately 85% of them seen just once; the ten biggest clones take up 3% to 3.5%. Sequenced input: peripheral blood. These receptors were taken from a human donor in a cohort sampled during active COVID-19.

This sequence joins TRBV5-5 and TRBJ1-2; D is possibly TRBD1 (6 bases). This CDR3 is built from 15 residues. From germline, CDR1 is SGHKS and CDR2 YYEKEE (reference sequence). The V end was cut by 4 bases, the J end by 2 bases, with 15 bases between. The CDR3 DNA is TGTGCCAGCAGCCTCAGGGGAGGGGAAAACTATGGCTACACCTTC. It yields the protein CASSLRGGENYGYTF. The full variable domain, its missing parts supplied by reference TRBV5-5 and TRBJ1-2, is DAGVTQSPTHLIKTRGQQVTLRCSPISGHKSVSWYQQVLGQGPQFIFQYYEKEERGRGNFPDRFSARQFPNYSSELNVNALLLGDSALYLCASSLRGGENYGYTFGSGTRLTVV.

The CDR3: CASSARVGANEKLFF. The CDR3 DNA reads TGTGCCAGCAGTGCGCGGGTAGGAGCTAATGAAAAACTGTTTTTT. The chain recombines TRBV25-1 with TRBJ1-4; D not resolved. Germline V gene lookup returns CDR1 MGHDK and CDR2 SYGVNS. Trimming removed 4 bases from V and 3 bases from J, with 12 bases in between. The CDR3 spans 15 residues.

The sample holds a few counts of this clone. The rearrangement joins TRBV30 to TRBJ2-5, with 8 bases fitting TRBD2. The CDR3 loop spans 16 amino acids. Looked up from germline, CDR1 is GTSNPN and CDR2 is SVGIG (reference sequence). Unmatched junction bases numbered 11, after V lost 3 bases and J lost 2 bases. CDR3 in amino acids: CAWSSQWGGRQETQYF. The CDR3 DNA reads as TGTGCCTGGAGCTCCCAATGGGGCGGGAGGCAAGAGACCCAGTACTTC.

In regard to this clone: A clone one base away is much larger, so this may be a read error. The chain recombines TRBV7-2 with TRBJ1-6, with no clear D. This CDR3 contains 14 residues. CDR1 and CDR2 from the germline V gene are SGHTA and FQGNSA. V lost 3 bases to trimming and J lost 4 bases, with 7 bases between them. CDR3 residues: CASSLTPYNSPLHF. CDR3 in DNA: TGTGCCAGCAGCTTGACACCTTATAATTCACCCCTCCACTTT.

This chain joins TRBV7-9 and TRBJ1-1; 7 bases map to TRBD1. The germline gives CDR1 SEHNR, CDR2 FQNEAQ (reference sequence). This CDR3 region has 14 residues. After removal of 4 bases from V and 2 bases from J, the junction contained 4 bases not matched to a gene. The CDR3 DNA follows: TGTGCCAGCAGCTGGGGACAGATCAACACTGAAGCTTTCTTT. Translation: CASSWGQINTEAFF.

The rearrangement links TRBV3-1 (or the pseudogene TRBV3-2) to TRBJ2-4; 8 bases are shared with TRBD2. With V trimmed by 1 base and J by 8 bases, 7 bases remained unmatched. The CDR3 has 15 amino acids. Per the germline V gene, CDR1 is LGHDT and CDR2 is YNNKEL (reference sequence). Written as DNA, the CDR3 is TGTGCCAGCAGCCAAGTGGCAGGACTAGCAGACATTCAGTACTTC. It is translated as CASSQVAGLADIQYF.

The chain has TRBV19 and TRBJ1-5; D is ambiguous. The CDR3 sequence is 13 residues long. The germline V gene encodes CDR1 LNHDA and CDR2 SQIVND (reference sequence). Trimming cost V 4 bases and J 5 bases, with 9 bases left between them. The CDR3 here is CASSRDVYQPQHF. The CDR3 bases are TGTGCCAGTAGTAGAGACGTGTATCAGCCCCAGCATTTT. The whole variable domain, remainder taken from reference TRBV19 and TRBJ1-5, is DGGITQSPKYLFRKEGQNVTLSCEQNLNHDAMYWYRQDPGQGLRLIYYSQIVNDFQKGDIAEGYSVSREKKESFPLTVTSAQKNPTAFYLCASSRDVYQPQHFGDGTRLSIL.